This T cell receptor beta chain was recorded in a study of identical twins. TCRdb re-called the 5' RACE reads with MiXCR, one entry per CDR3 protein. The sample carries hundreds of thousands of distinct CDR3 sequences, around a sixth recorded once. Trimming cost V 2 bases and J 5 bases; bases outside gene matches: 8. This CDR3 region has 15 residues. The germline V gene has CDR1 SGHRS and CDR2 YFSETQ. This sample was also put to use in a study of T cells expressing NK-cell markers.

The origin of this receptor is a woman aged 18-29 years in good health. The sequencing sample was made of PBMCs. J is TRBJ2-5 and V is TRBV5-1; TRBD1 matches at 8 bases. In DNA, the CDR3 is TGCGCCAGCAGCTTACAGGGGGGCGCCGGGGAGACCCAGTACTTC. It specifies CASSLQGGAGETQYF.